The TCR beta chain under discussion was sequenced for a study of cytomegalovirus exposure and HLA in healthy donors. This CDR3 is 14 amino acids long. V was pared by 1 base and J by 4 bases, with 9 bases between. Germline values: CDR1 SEHNR, CDR2 FQNEAQ (reference sequence). Notes on the study in general: An analysis done earlier found most TCR beta V segments productive about 87% or about 30% of the time. CMV serostatus was the only immune exposure information that was available. A link between a missense DCLRE1C variant and TCR beta V- and J-gene trimming emerged from a later analysis.

This PCR relied on a set of 60 Vbeta primers and 13 Jbeta primers. TCRdb's copy holds only in-frame clones and misses some; the assay was immunoSEQ multiplex PCR. The sample carries 150,000 to 200,000 clones, over 60% recorded once. As regards this clone: Its antigen is still unknown.

The sequenced sample consisted of PBMCs. The sequence was obtained from a male donor in good health and CMV-seronegative. This chain links TRBV7-9 with TRBJ2-3, with D maybe TRBD1 (6 bases). The CDR3 region is CASSLGSGADTQYF. The CDR3 DNA reads TGTGCCAGCAGCTTAGGGTCAGGGGCAGATACGCAGTATTTT.